This T cell receptor (beta chain) was obtained from a study of T cells of healthy individuals. This clonotype has a count of ten or more. TCRdb redid the calling of the 5' RACE reads with MiXCR, one entry per CDR3 protein. This sample carries 40,000 to 65,000 distinct CDR3 sequences, roughly 14% of them seen once, and the ten largest clones take more than 15%. The CDR3 sequence is 13 residues long. With 3 bases removed from V and 6 bases from J, the gap between germline ends came to 9 bases. The germline CDR1 and CDR2 sequences are MGHDK and SYGVNS. This chain joins TRBV25-1 and TRBJ1-5; D is undetermined. The clonotype originates from a human donor in good health. DNA of the CDR3: TGTGCCAGCAGTGATCGGGAGGGTCAGCCCCAGCATTTT. Its translation is CASSDREGQPQHF.